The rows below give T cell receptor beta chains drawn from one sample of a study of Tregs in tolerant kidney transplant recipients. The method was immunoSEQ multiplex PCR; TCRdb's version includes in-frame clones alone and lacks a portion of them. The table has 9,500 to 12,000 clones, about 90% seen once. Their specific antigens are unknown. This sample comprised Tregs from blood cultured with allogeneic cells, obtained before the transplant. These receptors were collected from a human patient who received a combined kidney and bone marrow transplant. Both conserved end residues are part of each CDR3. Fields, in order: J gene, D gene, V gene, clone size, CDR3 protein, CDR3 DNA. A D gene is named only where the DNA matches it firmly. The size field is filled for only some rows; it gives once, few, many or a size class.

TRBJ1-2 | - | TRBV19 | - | CASKGIANYGYTF | TGTGCCAGTAAGGGGATAGCGAACTATGGCTACACCTTC
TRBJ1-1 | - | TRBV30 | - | CARVSPSLKGYTEAFF | TGTGCCCGGGTAAGCCCCAGCCTCAAGGGGTACACTGAAGCTTTCTTT
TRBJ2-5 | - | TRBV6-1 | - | CASSEGSGGAWETQYF | TGTGCCAGCAGTGAAGGGTCTGGGGGGGCGTGGGAGACCCAGTACTTC
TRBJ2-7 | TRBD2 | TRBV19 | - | CASRDTSGSFDEQYF | TGTGCCAGTAGGGATACTAGCGGGAGCTTCGACGAGCAGTACTTC
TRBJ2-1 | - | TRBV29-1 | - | CSLLGEEGSRNEQFF | TGCAGCTTGTTGGGAGAAGAGGGATCTCGCAATGAGCAGTTCTTC
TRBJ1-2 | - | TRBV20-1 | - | CSATYRDGYTF | TGCAGTGCTACCTACAGGGATGGCTACACCTTC
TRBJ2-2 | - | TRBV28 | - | CASTNRDTGELFF | TGTGCCAGCACTAACAGGGACACCGGGGAGCTGTTTTTT
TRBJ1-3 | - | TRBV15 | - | CATSRGVWATYGNTIYF | TGTGCCACCAGCAGAGGGGTTTGGGCGACTTATGGAAACACCATATATTTT
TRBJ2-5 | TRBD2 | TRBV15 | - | CATSTGTSGSGQETQYF | TGTGCCACCAGCACCGGGACTAGCGGGAGCGGGCAAGAGACCCAGTACTTC
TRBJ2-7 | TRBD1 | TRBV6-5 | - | CASSYSRGDRGHEQYF | TGTGCCAGCAGTTACTCGAGGGGGGACAGGGGCCACGAGCAGTACTTC
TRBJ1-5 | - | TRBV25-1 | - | CASSESLNNQPQHF | TGTGCCAGCAGTGAAAGTTTGAATAATCAGCCCCAGCATTTT
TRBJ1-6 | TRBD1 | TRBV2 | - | CASGQERNSPLHF | TGTGCCAGCGGACAGGAGAGAAATTCACCCCTCCACTTT
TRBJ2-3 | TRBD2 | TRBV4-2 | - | CASSQALAGPTDTQYF | TGTGCCAGCAGCCAAGCACTAGCGGGACCCACAGATACGCAGTATTTT
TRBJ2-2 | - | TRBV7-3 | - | CASSLGAAGELFF | TGTGCCAGCAGCTTAGGTGCGGCCGGGGAGCTGTTTTTT
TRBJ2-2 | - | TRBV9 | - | CASSVDSDPYTTGELFF | TGTGCCAGCAGCGTGGACTCCGATCCATATACCACCGGGGAGCTGTTTTTT
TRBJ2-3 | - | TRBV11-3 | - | CASSLVSWGTQYF | TGTGCCAGCAGCTTAGTGTCTTGGGGTACGCAGTATTTT
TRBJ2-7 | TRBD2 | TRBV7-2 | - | CASSLGLAGAYEQYF | TGTGCCAGCAGCTTAGGACTAGCGGGGGCCTACGAGCAGTACTTC
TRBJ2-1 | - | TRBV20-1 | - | CSAEGYNEQFF | TGCAGTGCAGAGGGGTACAATGAGCAGTTCTTC
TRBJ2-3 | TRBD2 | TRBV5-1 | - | CASSLGLAASTDTQYF | TGCGCCAGCAGCTTGGGACTAGCGGCTAGCACAGATACGCAGTATTTT
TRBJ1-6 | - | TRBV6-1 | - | CASQGVSNSPLHF | TGTGCCAGCCAGGGTGTAAGTAATTCACCCCTCCACTTT
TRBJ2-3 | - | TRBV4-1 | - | CASSQGLGARLTDTQYF | TGCGCCAGCAGCCAAGGCTTAGGGGCGCGCTTGACAGATACGCAGTATTTT
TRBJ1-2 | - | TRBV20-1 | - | CSARVRGGYTF | TGCAGTGCTAGAGTACGTGGAGGCTACACCTTC
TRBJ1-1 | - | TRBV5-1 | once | CASSLGPGTNTEAFF | TGCGCCAGCAGCTTGGGACCGGGCACGAACACTGAAGCTTTCTTT
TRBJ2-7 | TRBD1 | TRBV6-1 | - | CASSEQTGKALEQYF | TGTGCCAGCAGTGAACAGACAGGGAAAGCTCTCGAGCAGTACTTC
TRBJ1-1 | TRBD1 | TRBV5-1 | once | CASSLTGGRTEAFF | TGCGCCAGCAGCTTAACAGGGGGCCGAACTGAAGCTTTCTTT
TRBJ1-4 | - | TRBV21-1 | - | CASSKVGGAFNEKLFF | TGTGCCAGCAGCAAAGTTGGTGGGGCCTTTAATGAAAAACTGTTTTTT
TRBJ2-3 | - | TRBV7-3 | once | CASSPWGGPDTQYF | TGTGCCAGCAGCCCTTGGGGAGGACCAGATACGCAGTATTTT
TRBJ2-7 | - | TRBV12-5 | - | CASGLVRSGLNYEQYF | TGTGCTAGTGGTTTGGTACGAAGTGGGTTAAACTACGAGCAGTACTTC
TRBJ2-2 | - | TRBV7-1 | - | CASSLYTGELFF | TGTGCCAGCAGCCTATACACCGGGGAGCTGTTTTTT
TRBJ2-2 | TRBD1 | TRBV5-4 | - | CASSPKQGETGELFF | TGTGCCAGCAGCCCAAAACAGGGGGAGACCGGGGAGCTGTTTTTT
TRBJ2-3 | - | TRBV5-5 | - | CASNPRNTDTQYF | TGTGCCAGCAACCCCCGTAACACAGATACGCAGTATTTT
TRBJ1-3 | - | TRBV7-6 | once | CASSLMDSGNTIYF | TGTGCCAGCAGCTTAATGGACTCTGGAAACACCATATATTTT
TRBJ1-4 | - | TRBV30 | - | CAWRPAFGAREKLFF | TGTGCCTGGAGGCCCGCGTTTGGGGCCAGAGAAAAACTGTTTTTT
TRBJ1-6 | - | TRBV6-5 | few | CASKSPGNNSPLHF | TGTGCCAGCAAATCCCCGGGGAACAATTCACCCCTCCACTTT
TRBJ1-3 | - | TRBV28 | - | CASTGGGASGNTIYF | TGTGCCAGCACTGGCGGGGGGGCCTCTGGAAACACCATATATTTT
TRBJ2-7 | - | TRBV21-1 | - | CASSPGGRAGHEQYF | TGTGCCAGCAGCCCCGGGGGTCGGGCAGGGCACGAGCAGTACTTC
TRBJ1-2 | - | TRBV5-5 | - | CASSFRGYGYTF | TGTGCCAGCAGCTTTCGGGGTTATGGCTACACCTTC
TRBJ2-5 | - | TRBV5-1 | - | CASSSGAQSAQETQYF | TGCGCCAGCAGCTCAGGAGCCCAGTCCGCTCAAGAGACCCAGTACTTC
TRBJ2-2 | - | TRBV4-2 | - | CASSQELGRLAGELFF | TGTGCCAGCAGCCAAGAGTTGGGCAGACTAGCCGGGGAGCTGTTTTTT
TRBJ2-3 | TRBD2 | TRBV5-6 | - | CASSLASGRPSTDTQYF | TGTGCCAGCAGCTTGGCTAGCGGGAGGCCCAGCACAGATACGCAGTATTTT
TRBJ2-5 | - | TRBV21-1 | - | CASSKYTGLGTQYF | TGTGCCAGCAGCAAATATACTGGTCTAGGGACCCAGTACTTC
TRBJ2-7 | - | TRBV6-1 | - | CASSVFGSSYEQYF | TGTGCCAGCAGTGTCTTCGGGTCCTCCTACGAGCAGTACTTC
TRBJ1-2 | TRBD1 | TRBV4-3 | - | CASSDQTGWNYGYTF | TGCGCCAGCAGCGATCAGACAGGGTGGAACTATGGCTACACCTTC
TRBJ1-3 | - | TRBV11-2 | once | CASSLDLRPGNTIYF | TGTGCCAGCAGCCTGGACCTGCGCCCTGGAAACACCATATATTTT
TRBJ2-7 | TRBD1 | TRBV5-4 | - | CASSLDRGSSYEQYF | TGTGCCAGCAGCTTGGACAGGGGGAGCTCCTACGAGCAGTACTTC
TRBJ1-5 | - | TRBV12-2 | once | CASRLRLDGSARQPQHF | TGTGCAAGTCGCTTGAGATTGGACGGATCAGCCCGCCAGCCCCAGCATTTT
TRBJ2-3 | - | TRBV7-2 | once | CASSLNFGTDTQYF | TGTGCCAGCAGCTTGAATTTCGGCACAGATACGCAGTATTTT
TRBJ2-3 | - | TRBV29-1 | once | CSVSRAASTDTQYF | TGCAGCGTTAGTCGGGCGGCTAGCACAGATACGCAGTATTTT